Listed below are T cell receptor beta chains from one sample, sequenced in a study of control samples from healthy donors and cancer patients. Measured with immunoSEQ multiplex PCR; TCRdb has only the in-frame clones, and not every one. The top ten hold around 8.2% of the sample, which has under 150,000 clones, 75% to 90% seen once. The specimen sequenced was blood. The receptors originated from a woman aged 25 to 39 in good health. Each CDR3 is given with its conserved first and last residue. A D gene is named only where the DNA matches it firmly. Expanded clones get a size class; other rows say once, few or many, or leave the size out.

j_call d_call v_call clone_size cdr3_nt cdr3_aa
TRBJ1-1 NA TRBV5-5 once TGTGCCACCTGGCCGGGGGCTCGGGTGAACACTGAAGCTTTCTTT CATWPGARVNTEAFF
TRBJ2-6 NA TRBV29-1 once TGCAGCGTCACAGTCTCTGGGGCCAACGTCCTGACTTTC CSVTVSGANVLTF
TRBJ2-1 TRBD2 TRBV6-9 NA TGTGCCAACGCCTGGGGTGGGGCCTGGCTAGCGGGAAACAATGAGCAGTTCTTC CANAWGGAWLAGNNEQFF
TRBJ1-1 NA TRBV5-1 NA TGCGCCAGCAGCTTCACAGCGAACACTGAAGCTTTCTTT CASSFTANTEAFF
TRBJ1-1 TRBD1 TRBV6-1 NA TGTGCCAGCAGTGAGAACCCAAGACAGGGTTGGAACACTGAAGCTTTCTTT CASSENPRQGWNTEAFF
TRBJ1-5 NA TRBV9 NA TGTGCCAGCAGCGTAGGGGGGTCAGATCAGCCCCAGCATTTT CASSVGGSDQPQHF
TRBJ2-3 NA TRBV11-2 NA TGTGCCAGCAGCTTAGAGGCCGGCACAGATACGCAGTATTTT CASSLEAGTDTQYF
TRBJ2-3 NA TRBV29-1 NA TGCAGCGCGGTGGGGTATCAGGGAGATACGCAGTATTTT CSAVGYQGDTQYF
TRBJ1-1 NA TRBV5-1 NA TGCGCCAGCAGCCAGGAGATTGGGGTGAACACTGAAGCTTTCTTT CASSQEIGVNTEAFF
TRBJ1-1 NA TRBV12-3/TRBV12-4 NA TGTGCCAGCAGTTTTAGGGTTAACACTGAAGCTTTCTTT CASSFRVNTEAFF
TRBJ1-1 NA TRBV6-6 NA TGTGCCGCCGGACAGCAGAACACTGAAGCTTTCTTT CAAGQQNTEAFF
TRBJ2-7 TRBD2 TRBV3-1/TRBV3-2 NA TGTGCCAGCAGCCAGACTAGCGGATACGAGCAGTACTTC CASSQTSGYEQYF
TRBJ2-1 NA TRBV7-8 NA TGTGCCAGCAGCTTAGGAGGGCTTACGATTGAGCAGTTCTTC CASSLGGLTIEQFF
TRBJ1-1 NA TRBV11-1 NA TGTGCCAGCAGCCGGATGGGGGGAACTGAAGCTTTCTTT CASSRMGGTEAFF
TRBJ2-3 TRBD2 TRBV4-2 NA TGTGCCAGCAGCCAAGATCTTTCGGGAGGGGCAGATACGCAGTATTTT CASSQDLSGGADTQYF
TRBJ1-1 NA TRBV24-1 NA TGTGCCACCAGTGATTTTGAGGGGTCTGAAGCTTTCTTT CATSDFEGSEAFF
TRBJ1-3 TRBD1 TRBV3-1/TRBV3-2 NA TGTGCCAGCGACGACCGGGACAGGGGGCGAGGAGGCACCATATATTTT CASDDRDRGRGGTIYF
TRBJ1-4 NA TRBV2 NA TGTGCCGGTACAAGGGAGCGGGTAACTAATGAAAAACTGTTTTTT CAGTRERVTNEKLFF
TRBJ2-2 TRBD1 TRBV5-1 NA TGCGCCAGCAGCTTGGGGCCCCGACAGGGGGACACCGGGGAGCTGTTTTTT CASSLGPRQGDTGELFF
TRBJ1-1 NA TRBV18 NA TGTGCCAGCTCTGTAGGGGTTTCTGGGAACACTGAAGCTTTCTTT CASSVGVSGNTEAFF
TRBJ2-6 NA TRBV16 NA TGTGCCAGCAGCCAATTCAGATCAGGGGCCAACGTCCTGACTTTC CASSQFRSGANVLTF
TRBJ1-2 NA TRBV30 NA TGTGCCTGGAGTGATCGGGGCGGCTACACCTTC CAWSDRGGYTF
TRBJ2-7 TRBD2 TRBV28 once TGTGCCATCCTGAGTCTCCCCCAAGCGGGAGAGCAGTACTTC CAILSLPQAGEQYF
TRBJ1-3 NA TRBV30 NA TGTGCCTGGGGTCCGGGTTACTCTGGAAACACCATATATTTT CAWGPGYSGNTIYF
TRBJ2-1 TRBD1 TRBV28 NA TGTGCCACGAGGGGGACAGGGGATAATGAGCAGTTCTTC CATRGTGDNEQFF
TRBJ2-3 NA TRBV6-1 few TGTGCCAGCAGTGAACTCGGGGGTGGCACAGATACGCAGTATTTT CASSELGGGTDTQYF